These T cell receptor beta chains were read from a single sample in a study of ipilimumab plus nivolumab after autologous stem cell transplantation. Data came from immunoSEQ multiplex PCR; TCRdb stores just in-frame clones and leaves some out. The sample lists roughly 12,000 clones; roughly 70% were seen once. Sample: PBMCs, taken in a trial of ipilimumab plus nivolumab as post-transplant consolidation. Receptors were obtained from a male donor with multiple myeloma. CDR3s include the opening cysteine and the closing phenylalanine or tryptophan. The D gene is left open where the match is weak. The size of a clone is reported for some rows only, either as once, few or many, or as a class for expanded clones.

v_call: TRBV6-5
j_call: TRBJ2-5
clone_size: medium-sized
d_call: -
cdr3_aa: CASSGGPEGTQYF
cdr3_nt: TGTGCCAGCAGTGGAGGACCGGAGGGGACCCAGTACTTC

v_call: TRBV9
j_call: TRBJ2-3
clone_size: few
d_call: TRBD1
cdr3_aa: CASSVGGGDYTDTQYF
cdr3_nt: TGTGCCAGCAGCGTAGGAGGGGGCGATTACACAGATACGCAGTATTTT

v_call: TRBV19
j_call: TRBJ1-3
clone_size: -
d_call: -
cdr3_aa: CASNLFSGNTIYF
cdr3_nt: TGTGCCAGTAATCTCTTCTCTGGAAACACCATATATTTT

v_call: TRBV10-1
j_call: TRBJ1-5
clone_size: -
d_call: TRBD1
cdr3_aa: CASRLASDRGQHQPQHF
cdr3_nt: TGCGCCAGCAGACTTGCCTCGGACAGGGGGCAGCATCAGCCCCAGCATTTT

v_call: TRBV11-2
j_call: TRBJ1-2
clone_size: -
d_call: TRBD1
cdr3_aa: CASSSRGTNYGYTF
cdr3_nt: TGTGCCAGCAGCTCCAGGGGGACTAACTATGGCTACACCTTC

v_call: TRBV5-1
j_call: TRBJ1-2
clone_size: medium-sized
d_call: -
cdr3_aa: CASSLGPPDSINYGYTF
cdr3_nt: TGCGCCAGCAGCTTGGGACCCCCGGACAGCATTAACTATGGCTACACCTTC

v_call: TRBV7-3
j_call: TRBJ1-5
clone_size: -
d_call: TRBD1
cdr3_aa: CASSRQGARSNQPQHF
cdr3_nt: TGTGCCAGCAGCAGGCAGGGGGCGCGAAGCAATCAGCCCCAGCATTTT

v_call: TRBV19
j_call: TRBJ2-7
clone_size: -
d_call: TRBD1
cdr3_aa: CASGLTGDSYEQYF
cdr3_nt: TGTGCCAGTGGTTTGACAGGGGACTCCTACGAGCAGTACTTC

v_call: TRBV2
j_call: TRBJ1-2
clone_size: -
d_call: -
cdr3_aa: CASSEAQSAPGSYGYTF
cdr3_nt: TGTGCCAGCAGTGAAGCGCAAAGCGCTCCAGGGTCTTATGGCTACACCTTC

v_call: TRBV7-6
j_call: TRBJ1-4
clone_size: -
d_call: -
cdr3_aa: CASSLSQRRTNEKLFF
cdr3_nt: TGTGCCAGCAGCTTATCTCAAAGGCGAACTAATGAAAAACTGTTTTTT

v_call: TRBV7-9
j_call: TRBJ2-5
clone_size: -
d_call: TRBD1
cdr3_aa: CASSYRQGVETQYF
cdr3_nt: TGTGCCAGCAGCTACCGACAGGGGGTAGAGACCCAGTACTTC

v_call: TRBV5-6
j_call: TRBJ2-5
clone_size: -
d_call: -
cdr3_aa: CASSLGTGETQYF
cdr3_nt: TGTGCCAGCAGCCTAGGGACTGGGGAGACCCAGTACTTC

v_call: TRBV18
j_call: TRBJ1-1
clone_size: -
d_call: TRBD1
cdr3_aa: CAITGAMNTEAFF
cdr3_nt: TGTGCCATCACAGGGGCCATGAACACTGAAGCTTTCTTT

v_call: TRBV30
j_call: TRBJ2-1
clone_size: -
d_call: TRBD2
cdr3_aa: CAWTERGYNEQFF
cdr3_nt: TGTGCCTGGACTGAGCGGGGGTACAATGAGCAGTTCTTC

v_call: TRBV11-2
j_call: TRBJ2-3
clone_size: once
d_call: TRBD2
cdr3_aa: CASSLLSQRGYSTDTQYF
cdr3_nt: TGTGCCAGCAGCTTATTATCCCAGCGGGGGTATAGCACAGATACGCAGTATTTT

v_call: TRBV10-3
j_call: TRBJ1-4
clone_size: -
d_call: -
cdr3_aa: CAIGTGSNEKLFF
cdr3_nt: TGTGCCATCGGAACCGGGTCAAATGAAAAACTGTTTTTT

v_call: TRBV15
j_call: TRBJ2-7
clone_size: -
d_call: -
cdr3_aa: CATSRDRSGSFGHSYEQYF
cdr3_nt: TGTGCCACCAGCAGAGATCGCTCTGGATCCTTTGGTCACTCCTACGAGCAGTACTTC

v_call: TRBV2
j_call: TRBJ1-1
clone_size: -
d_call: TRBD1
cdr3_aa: CASSRQGMNTEAFF
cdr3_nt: TGTGCCAGCAGTAGACAGGGGATGAACACTGAAGCTTTCTTT

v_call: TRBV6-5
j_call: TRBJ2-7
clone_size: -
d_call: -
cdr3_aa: CASSAAYEQYF
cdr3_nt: TGTGCCAGCAGTGCCGCCTACGAGCAGTACTTC

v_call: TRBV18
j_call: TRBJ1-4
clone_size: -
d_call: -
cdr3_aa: CASSPGTESNEKLFF
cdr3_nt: TGTGCCAGCTCACCAGGGACTGAAAGCAATGAAAAACTGTTTTTT

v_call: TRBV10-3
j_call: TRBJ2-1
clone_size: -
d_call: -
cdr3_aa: CAISGTGLYNEQFF
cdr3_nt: TGTGCCATCAGTGGTACAGGTCTATACAATGAGCAGTTCTTC

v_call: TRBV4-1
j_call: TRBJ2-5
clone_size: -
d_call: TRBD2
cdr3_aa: CASSHSGGYQETQYF
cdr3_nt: TGCGCCAGCAGCCACTCGGGGGGGTACCAAGAGACCCAGTACTTC

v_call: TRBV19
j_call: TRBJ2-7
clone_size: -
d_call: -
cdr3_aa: CAREINEQYF
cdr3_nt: TGTGCCAGAGAGATCAACGAGCAGTACTTC

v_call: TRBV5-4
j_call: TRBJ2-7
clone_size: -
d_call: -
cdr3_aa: CASSLPGTISYEQYF
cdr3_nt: TGTGCCAGCAGCTTGCCAGGAACTATCTCCTACGAGCAGTACTTC

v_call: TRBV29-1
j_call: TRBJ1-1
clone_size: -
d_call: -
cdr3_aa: CSVEGHSAEAFF
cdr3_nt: TGCAGCGTTGAGGGACACTCGGCGGAAGCTTTCTTT

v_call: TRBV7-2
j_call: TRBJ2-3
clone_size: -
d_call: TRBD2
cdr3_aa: CASRYRLAGADTQYF
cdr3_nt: TGTGCCAGCAGATACCGACTAGCGGGGGCCGATACGCAGTATTTT

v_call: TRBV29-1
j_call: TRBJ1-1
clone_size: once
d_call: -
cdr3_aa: CSVAGINSEAFF
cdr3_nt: TGCAGCGTTGCAGGAATCAATTCTGAAGCTTTCTTT

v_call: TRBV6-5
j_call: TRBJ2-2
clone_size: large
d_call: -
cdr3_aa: CASRFAGELFF
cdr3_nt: TGTGCCAGCAGGTTCGCCGGGGAGCTGTTTTTT

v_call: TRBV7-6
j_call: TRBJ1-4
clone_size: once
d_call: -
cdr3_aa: CASSSSHQSNEKLFF
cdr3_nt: TGTGCCAGCAGCTCTAGTCACCAGTCTAATGAAAAACTGTTTTTT

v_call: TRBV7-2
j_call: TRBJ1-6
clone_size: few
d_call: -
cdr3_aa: CASSRDQPVNSPLHF
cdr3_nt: TGTGCCAGCAGTCGGGATCAACCTGTAAATTCACCCCTCCACTTT

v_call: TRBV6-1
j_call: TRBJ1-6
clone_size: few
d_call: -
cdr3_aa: CASKIGTSNSPLHF
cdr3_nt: TGTGCCAGCAAGATCGGGACCTCTAATTCACCCCTCCACTTT

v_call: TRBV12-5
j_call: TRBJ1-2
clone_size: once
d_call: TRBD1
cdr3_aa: CASGRLDRAGIGYTF
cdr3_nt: TGTGCTAGTGGTCGACTCGACAGGGCGGGTATTGGCTACACCTTC

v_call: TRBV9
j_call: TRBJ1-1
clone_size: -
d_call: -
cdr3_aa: CASGSAGNTEAFF
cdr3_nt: TGTGCCAGCGGTTCCGCCGGGAACACTGAAGCTTTCTTT

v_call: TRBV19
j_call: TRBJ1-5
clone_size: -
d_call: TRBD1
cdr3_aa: CASSILDRDQPQHF
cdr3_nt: TGTGCCAGTAGTATCCTAGACAGGGATCAGCCCCAGCATTTT

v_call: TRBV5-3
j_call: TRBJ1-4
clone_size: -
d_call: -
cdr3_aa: CARSSGTRDEKLFF
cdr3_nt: TGTGCCAGAAGCTCCGGGACGAGAGATGAAAAACTGTTTTTT

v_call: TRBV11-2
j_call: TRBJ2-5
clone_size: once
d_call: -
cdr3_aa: CASRPGSLETQYF
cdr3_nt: TGTGCCAGCAGACCCGGGTCGCTAGAGACCCAGTACTTC

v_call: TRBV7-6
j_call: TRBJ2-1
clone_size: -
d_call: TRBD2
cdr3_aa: CASSWGRGGYEQFF
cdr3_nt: TGTGCCAGCAGCTGGGGACGGGGGGGTTACGAGCAGTTCTTC

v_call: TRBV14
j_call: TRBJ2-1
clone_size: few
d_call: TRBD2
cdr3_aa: CASSQEGGNEQFF
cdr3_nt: TGTGCCAGCAGCCAAGAGGGGGGGAATGAGCAGTTCTTC

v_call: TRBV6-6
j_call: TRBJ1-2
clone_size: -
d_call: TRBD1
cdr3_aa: CASSSRGQGNYGYTF
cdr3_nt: TGTGCCAGCAGTTCAAGGGGGCAGGGGAACTATGGCTACACCTTC

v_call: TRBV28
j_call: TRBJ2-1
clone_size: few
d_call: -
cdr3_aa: CASRWYNEQFF
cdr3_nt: TGTGCCAGCAGGTGGTACAATGAGCAGTTCTTC

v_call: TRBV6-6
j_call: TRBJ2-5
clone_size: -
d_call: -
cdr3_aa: CASSAEGGRSETQYF
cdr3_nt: TGTGCCAGCAGCGCCGAGGGGGGCCGGTCAGAGACCCAGTACTTC

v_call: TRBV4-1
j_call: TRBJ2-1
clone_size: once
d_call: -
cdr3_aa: CASSQDIVQGRFNEQFF
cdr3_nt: TGCGCCAGCAGCCAAGACATAGTCCAGGGGAGGTTTAATGAGCAGTTCTTC

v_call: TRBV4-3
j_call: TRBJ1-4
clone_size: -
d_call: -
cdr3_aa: CASSQAFGRNEKLFF
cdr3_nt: TGCGCCAGCAGCCAAGCCTTCGGCAGGAATGAAAAACTGTTTTTT

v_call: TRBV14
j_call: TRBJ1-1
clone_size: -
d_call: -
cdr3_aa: CASSVTVNTEAFF
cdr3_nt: TGTGCCAGCAGCGTGACAGTCAACACTGAAGCTTTCTTT

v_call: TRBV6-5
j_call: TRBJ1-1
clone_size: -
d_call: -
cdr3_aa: CASSYSDNPNTEAFF
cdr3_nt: TGTGCCAGCAGTTACTCGGACAACCCGAACACTGAAGCTTTCTTT

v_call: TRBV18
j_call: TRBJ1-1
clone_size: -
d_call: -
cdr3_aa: CASSYGLQGMNTEAFF
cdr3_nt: TGTGCCAGCTCATACGGGCTTCAGGGGATGAACACTGAAGCTTTCTTT

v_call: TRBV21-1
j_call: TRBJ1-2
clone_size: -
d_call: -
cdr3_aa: CASTYPGGYTF
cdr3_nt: TGTGCCAGCACTTACCCGGGTGGCTACACCTTC

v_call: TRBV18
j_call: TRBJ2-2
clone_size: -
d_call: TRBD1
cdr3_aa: CASSLQGAWTGELFF
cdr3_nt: TGTGCCAGCTCACTACAGGGGGCATGGACCGGGGAGCTGTTTTTT

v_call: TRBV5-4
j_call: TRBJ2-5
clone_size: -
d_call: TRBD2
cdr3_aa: CASHGRLAGQETQYF
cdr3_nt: TGTGCCAGCCACGGGAGGCTAGCGGGGCAAGAGACCCAGTACTTC

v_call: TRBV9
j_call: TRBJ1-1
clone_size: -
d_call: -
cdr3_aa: CASSAGIQPGTEAFF
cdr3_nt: TGTGCCAGCAGCGCCGGGATTCAACCGGGGACTGAAGCTTTCTTT

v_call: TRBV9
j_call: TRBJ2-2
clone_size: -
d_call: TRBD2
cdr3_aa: CASSVSRGLAATGELFF
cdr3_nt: TGTGCCAGCAGCGTTTCCCGAGGACTAGCGGCCACCGGGGAGCTGTTTTTT

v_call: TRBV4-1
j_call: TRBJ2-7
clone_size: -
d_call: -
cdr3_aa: CASSQTGGTGVYEQYF
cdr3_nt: TGCGCCAGCAGCCAGACTGGGGGGACCGGAGTTTACGAGCAGTACTTC

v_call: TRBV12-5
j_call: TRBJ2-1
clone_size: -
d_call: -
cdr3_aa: CASGLPRAGLHGEQFF
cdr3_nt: TGTGCTAGTGGTTTGCCACGGGCGGGTCTACACGGTGAGCAGTTCTTC

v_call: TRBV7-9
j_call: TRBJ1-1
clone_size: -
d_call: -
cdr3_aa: CASSSFPEAFF
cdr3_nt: TGTGCCAGCAGCTCTTTCCCTGAAGCTTTCTTT

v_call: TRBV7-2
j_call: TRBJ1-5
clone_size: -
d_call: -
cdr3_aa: CASSLVGGSNQPQHF
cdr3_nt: TGTGCCAGCAGCTTAGTCGGAGGAAGCAATCAGCCCCAGCATTTT